The 8 T cell receptor beta chains in this list originate from one sample, sequenced in a study of shared clonotypes between healthy human individuals. TCRdb's copy holds only in-frame clones and misses some; the assay was immunoSEQ multiplex PCR. The data hold more than 850,000 clones, with about 80% observed a single time. The sample taken for sequencing was memory CD4+ T cells from PBMCs. Subset specified: CD45RA-negative fraction. These receptors originate from a man younger than 35 in good health. Some clones in this sample may be carry-over from other donors' samples.

This chain uses TRBV18 with TRBJ2-2; D gene ambiguous. Trimming removed 2 bases from V and 5 bases from J, with 6 bases in between. The CDR3 sequence is 13 residues long. Germline-derived CDR1 and CDR2 are KGHSH and LQKENI. For the CDR3, the DNA is TGTGCCAGCTCACCAATTGATACCGGGGAGCTGTTTTTT. Its protein is CASSPIDTGELFF.

This chain uses TRBV11-2 with TRBJ2-7, with 7 bases that match TRBD2. This CDR3 spans 15 amino acids. From germline, CDR1 is SGHAT and CDR2 FQNNGV. The V and J ends lost 4 bases and 2 bases, in that order; junction bases with no gene match: 8. In nucleotides, the CDR3 is TGTGCCAGCAGCTACACTGGGGGGGGAGCCTACGAGCAGTACTTC. Translation: CASSYTGGGAYEQYF.

The chain employs TRBV5-4 and TRBJ1-4; no clear D gene. The germline V gene has CDR1 SGHNT and CDR2 YYREEE (reference sequence). The V end was cut by 0 bases, the J end by 8 bases, with 14 bases between. The CDR3 length is 15 residues. The CDR3 DNA reads as TGTGCCAGCAGCTTGGTCGGGGATGGTGGAGAAAAACTGTTTTTT. This encodes CASSLVGDGGEKLFF.

The chain couples TRBV5-1 to TRBJ2-2; D is tentatively TRBD1 or TRBD2 (5 bases each). Trimming shortened V by 3 bases and J by 4 bases, and 16 bases separated the two germline ends. Germline V gene sequence: CDR1 SGHRS, CDR2 YFSETQ. The CDR3 sequence is 16 residues long. The CDR3 nucleotides read TGCGCCAGCAGCTACCTAACGGGACGGGGCACCGGGGAGCTGTTTTTT. Translation: CASSYLTGRGTGELFF.

The chain employs TRBV7-6 and TRBJ1-2; possibly TRBD1 for D (6 bases). Germline assignment: CDR1 SGHVS and CDR2 FNYEAQ. This CDR3 region has 15 residues. The V and J ends lost 0 bases and 4 bases respectively, with 12 bases between them. CDR3 sequence: CASSLAGHGPYGYTF. CDR3 sequence (DNA): TGTGCCAGCAGCTTAGCGGGACACGGACCCTATGGCTACACCTTC.

The V and J genes are TRBV5-1 and TRBJ2-5; unclear D gene. The J call is doubtful: the DNA matches TRBJ2-7 better. The CDR3 loop spans 12 amino acids. Germline CDR1 and CDR2: SGHRS and YFSETQ. The chain's CDR3 is CASSSVEHEQYF. The DNA for the CDR3 is TGCGCCAGCAGCTCCGTTGAGCACGAGCAGTACTTC.

The chain joins TRBV27 to TRBJ1-1; no reliable D call. Looked up from germline, CDR1 is MNHEY and CDR2 is SMNVEV (reference sequence). The CDR3 is made up of 13 amino acids. With 6 bases removed from V and 5 bases from J, the gap between germline ends came to 13 bases. The CDR3 loop reads CASSSVSGTEAFF. CDR3 DNA: TGTGCCAGCAGCTCCGTGTCGGGAACTGAAGCTTTCTTT.

A note on this clone: A far larger clone is off by one base, so a read error is likely. In the same sample, other DNA sequences code for this CDR3. The gene calls are TRBV9 and TRBJ2-3; D is unclear. The CDR3 is 14 amino acids. Germline CDR1 is SGDLS and CDR2 is YYNGEE. V dropped 0 bases and J dropped 0 bases, with 5 bases sitting between them. This CDR3 reads CASSVVPSTDTQYF. CDR3 nucleotide sequence: TGTGCCAGCAGCGTAGTACCTAGCACAGATACGCAGTATTTT.